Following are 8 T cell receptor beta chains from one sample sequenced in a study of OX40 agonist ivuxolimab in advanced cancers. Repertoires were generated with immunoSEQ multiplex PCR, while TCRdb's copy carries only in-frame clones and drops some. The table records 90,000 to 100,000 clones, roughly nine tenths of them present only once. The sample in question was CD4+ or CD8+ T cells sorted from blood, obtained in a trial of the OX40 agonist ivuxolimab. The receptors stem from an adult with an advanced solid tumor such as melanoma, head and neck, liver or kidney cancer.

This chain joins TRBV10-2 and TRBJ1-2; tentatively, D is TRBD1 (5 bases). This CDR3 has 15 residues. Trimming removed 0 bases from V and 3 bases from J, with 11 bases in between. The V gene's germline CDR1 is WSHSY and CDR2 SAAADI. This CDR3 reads CASSESQGWDYGYTF. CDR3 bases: TGCGCCAGCAGTGAGTCGCAGGGTTGGGACTATGGCTACACCTTC.

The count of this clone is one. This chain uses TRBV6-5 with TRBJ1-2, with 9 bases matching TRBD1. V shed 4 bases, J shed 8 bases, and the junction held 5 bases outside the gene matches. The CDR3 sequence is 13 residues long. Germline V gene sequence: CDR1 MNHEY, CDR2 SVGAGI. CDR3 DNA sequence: TGTGCCAGCAGTTCGACAGGGGGAAACGGCTACACCTTC. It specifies CASSSTGGNGYTF.

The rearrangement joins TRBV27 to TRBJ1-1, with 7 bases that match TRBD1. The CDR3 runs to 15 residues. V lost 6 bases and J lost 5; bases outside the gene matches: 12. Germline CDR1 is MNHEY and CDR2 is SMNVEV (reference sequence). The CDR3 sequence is CASSWTGQGGTEAFF. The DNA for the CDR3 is TGTGCCAGCAGCTGGACAGGCCAGGGGGGTACTGAAGCTTTCTTT.

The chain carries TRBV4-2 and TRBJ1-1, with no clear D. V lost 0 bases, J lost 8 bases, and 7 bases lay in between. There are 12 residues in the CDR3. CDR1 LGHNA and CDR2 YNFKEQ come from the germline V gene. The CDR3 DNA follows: TGTGCCAGCAGCCAAGATTCGGGAGAAGCTTTCTTT. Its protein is CASSQDSGEAFF.

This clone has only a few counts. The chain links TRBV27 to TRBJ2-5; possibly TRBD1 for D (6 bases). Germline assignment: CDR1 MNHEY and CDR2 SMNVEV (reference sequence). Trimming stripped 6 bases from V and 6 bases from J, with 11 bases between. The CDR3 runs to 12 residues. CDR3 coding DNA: TGTGCCAGCAGACAGGGATCACAGACCCAGTACTTC. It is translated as CASRQGSQTQYF.

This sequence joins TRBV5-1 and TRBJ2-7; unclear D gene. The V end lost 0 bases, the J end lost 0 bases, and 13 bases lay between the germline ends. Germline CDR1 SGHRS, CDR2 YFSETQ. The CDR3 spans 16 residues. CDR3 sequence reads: CASSLGTPISSYEQYF. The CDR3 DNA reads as TGCGCCAGCAGCTTGGGGACCCCTATCAGCTCCTACGAGCAGTACTTC.

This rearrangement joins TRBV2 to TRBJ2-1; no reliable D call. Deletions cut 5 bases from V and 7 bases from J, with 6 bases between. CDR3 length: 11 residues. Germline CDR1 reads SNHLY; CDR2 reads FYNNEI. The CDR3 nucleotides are TGTGCCAGCAGTCCGTTTAATGAGCAGTTCTTC. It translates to CASSPFNEQFF. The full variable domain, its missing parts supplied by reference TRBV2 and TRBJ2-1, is EPEVTQTPSHQVTQMGQEVILRCVPISNHLYFYWYRQILGQKVEFLVSFYNNEISEKSEIFDDQFSVERPDGSNFTLKIRSTKLEDSAMYFCASSPFNEQFFGPGTRLTVL.

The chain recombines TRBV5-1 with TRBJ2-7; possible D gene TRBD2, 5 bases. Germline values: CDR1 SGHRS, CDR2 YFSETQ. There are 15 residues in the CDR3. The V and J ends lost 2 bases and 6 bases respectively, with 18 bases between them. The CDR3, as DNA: TGCGCCAGCAGCTTCGAGGGTTTAAGCGACCGCGAGCAGTACTTC. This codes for CASSFEGLSDREQYF.